This record covers a single TCR beta chain. The source of the sample is a study of technical replicates of blood from a few donors. The assay was immunoSEQ multiplex PCR, and TCRdb's table has in-frame clones only and misses some. The sample lists about 100,000 clones; 95% were seen once. The V gene's germline CDR1 is SGHRS and CDR2 YFSETQ. The CDR3 sequence is 15 residues long. V was clipped by 0 bases and J by 8 bases, with 12 bases between them. Sequenced sample: T cells isolated from PBMCs. This TCR derives from a human donor in good health. The chain links TRBV5-1 to TRBJ1-6, with D maybe TRBD1 (5 bases). CDR3 loop: CASSLAQLGDSPLHF. The CDR3 DNA reads as TGCGCCAGCAGCTTGGCTCAATTAGGGGATTCACCCCTCCACTTT.